A selection of T cell receptor beta chains follows, all from one sample in a study of cytomegalovirus exposure and HLA in healthy donors. Only in-frame clones appear in the TCRdb table, and some are missing; sequencing was by immunoSEQ multiplex PCR. The sample lists some 170,000 clones, roughly 89% seen once, with over 9% in the top ten. The sample consisted of PBMCs. Source of these receptors: a woman aged 18-29 years in good health and CMV-seropositive. The CDR3 runs from the conserved cysteine through the conserved F or W. The order of the fields is J gene, clone size, D gene, V gene, CDR3 protein, CDR3 DNA. A D gene is named only where the DNA matches it firmly. Size values are once, few and many counts, or a class for expanded clones, and some rows have none.

J: TRBJ2-3; size: .; D: .; V: TRBV11-2; CDR3: CASSLPSTDTQYF; DNA: TGTGCCAGCAGCTTACCCTCCACAGATACGCAGTATTTT
J: TRBJ2-1; size: .; D: .; V: TRBV27; CDR3: CASSWGTGLSYNEQFF; DNA: TGTGCCAGCAGTTGGGGCACTGGGTTGTCCTACAATGAGCAGTTCTTC
J: TRBJ1-3; size: .; D: .; V: TRBV7-9; CDR3: CASSQGRDWIENTIYF; DNA: TGTGCCAGCAGCCAAGGCCGGGACTGGATCGAAAACACCATATATTTT
J: TRBJ2-7; size: .; D: TRBD2; V: TRBV18; CDR3: CASSPGTSYEQYF; DNA: TGTGCCAGCTCACCAGGGACTAGCTACGAGCAGTACTTC
J: TRBJ2-5; size: .; D: .; V: TRBV6-5; CDR3: CASSYSTRETQYF; DNA: TGTGCCAGCAGTTACTCGACCAGGGAGACCCAGTACTTC
J: TRBJ2-3; size: .; D: TRBD2; V: TRBV6-1; CDR3: CASSDPSGSVSTDTQYF; DNA: TGTGCCAGCAGTGATCCTAGCGGGAGCGTGAGCACAGATACGCAGTATTTT
J: TRBJ1-5; size: .; D: TRBD1; V: TRBV6-1; CDR3: CASSDPNKPGQSSNQPQHF; DNA: TGTGCCAGCAGTGACCCTAACAAACCGGGACAGAGTAGCAATCAGCCCCAGCATTTT
J: TRBJ2-7; size: few; D: .; V: TRBV27; CDR3: CASSWNAGPSYEQYF; DNA: TGTGCCAGCAGCTGGAATGCAGGGCCCTCCTACGAGCAGTACTTC
J: TRBJ2-5; size: .; D: TRBD1; V: TRBV7-2; CDR3: CASSLRGPTQETQYF; DNA: TGTGCCAGCAGCTTAAGGGGGCCCACCCAAGAGACCCAGTACTTC
J: TRBJ1-2; size: .; D: TRBD1; V: TRBV28; CDR3: CASSLGQGVNYGYTF; DNA: TGTGCCAGCAGTCTGGGACAGGGGGTTAACTATGGCTACACCTTC
J: TRBJ2-7; size: .; D: .; V: TRBV28; CDR3: CASRDYATYEQYF; DNA: TGTGCCAGCCGCGACTACGCGACCTACGAGCAGTACTTC
J: TRBJ2-1; size: few; D: TRBD2; V: TRBV5-1; CDR3: CASRLAGAAFF; DNA: TGCGCCAGCCGCCTAGCGGGAGCTGCGTTCTTC
J: TRBJ1-2; size: .; D: .; V: TRBV7-3; CDR3: CASSLGGAAKTYGYTF; DNA: TGTGCCAGCAGCTTAGGGGGGGCCGCGAAGACTTATGGCTACACCTTC
J: TRBJ2-1; size: .; D: .; V: TRBV14; CDR3: CASSQLEAYNEQFF; DNA: TGTGCCAGCAGCCAACTAGAAGCCTACAATGAGCAGTTCTTC
J: TRBJ2-1; size: .; D: TRBD2; V: TRBV11-2; CDR3: CASRSTSGAYNEQFF; DNA: TGTGCCAGCAGATCGACTAGCGGGGCATACAATGAGCAGTTCTTC
J: TRBJ2-7; size: .; D: .; V: TRBV7-9; CDR3: CASSLSEDPYRATSYEQYF; DNA: TGTGCCAGCAGCTTATCTGAAGACCCCTACAGGGCAACCTCCTACGAGCAGTACTTC
J: TRBJ2-7; size: few; D: .; V: TRBV9; CDR3: CASSVEQEPYEQYF; DNA: TGTGCCAGCAGCGTAGAACAGGAGCCCTACGAGCAGTACTTC
J: TRBJ1-5; size: .; D: .; V: TRBV21-1; CDR3: CASSKEGTGGLFFGQPQHF; DNA: TGTGCCAGCAGCAAAGAGGGGACAGGGGGCTTGTTTTTCGGTCAGCCCCAGCATTTT
J: TRBJ2-1; size: .; D: .; V: TRBV30; CDR3: CAWSLADPGDEQFF; DNA: TGTGCCTGGAGTTTAGCGGACCCTGGGGATGAGCAGTTCTTC
J: TRBJ2-1; size: .; D: TRBD1; V: TRBV19; CDR3: CASSTQNRDRGYNEQFF; DNA: TGTGCCAGTAGTACTCAAAACCGGGACAGGGGCTACAATGAGCAGTTCTTC
J: TRBJ2-7; size: .; D: .; V: TRBV5-5; CDR3: CASSFVHEQYF; DNA: TGTGCCAGCAGCTTCGTCCACGAGCAGTACTTC
J: TRBJ2-3; size: .; D: .; V: TRBV20-1; CDR3: CSASTDTQYF; DNA: TGCAGCGCGAGCACAGATACGCAGTATTTT
J: TRBJ2-5; size: .; D: .; V: TRBV30; CDR3: CAWSGPRSRVSETQYF; DNA: TGTGCCTGGAGCGGACCTAGGTCCAGGGTGAGCGAGACCCAGTACTTC
J: TRBJ2-2; size: once; D: .; V: TRBV4-1; CDR3: CASSPLTGKSGELFF; DNA: TGCGCCAGCAGCCCTCTAACGGGAAAGTCCGGGGAGCTGTTTTTT
J: TRBJ2-1; size: once; D: TRBD2; V: TRBV18; CDR3: CASSRTSGTYNEQFF; DNA: TGTGCCAGCTCAAGGACTAGCGGCACATACAATGAGCAGTTCTTC
J: TRBJ2-3; size: few; D: TRBD2; V: TRBV11-3; CDR3: CASSSAGADTQYF; DNA: TGTGCCAGCAGCTCCGCGGGGGCAGATACGCAGTATTTT
J: TRBJ2-3; size: .; D: .; V: TRBV2; CDR3: CASSVGWGGPTDTQYF; DNA: TGTGCCAGCAGTGTGGGGTGGGGGGGGCCCACAGATACGCAGTATTTT
J: TRBJ2-3; size: .; D: .; V: TRBV6-4; CDR3: CASSGEREADTQYF; DNA: TGTGCCAGCAGTGGGGAACGGGAAGCAGATACGCAGTATTTT
J: TRBJ1-5; size: .; D: TRBD1; V: TRBV9; CDR3: CASKRTGDYSNQPQHF; DNA: TGTGCCAGCAAAAGGACAGGGGATTATAGCAATCAGCCCCAGCATTTT